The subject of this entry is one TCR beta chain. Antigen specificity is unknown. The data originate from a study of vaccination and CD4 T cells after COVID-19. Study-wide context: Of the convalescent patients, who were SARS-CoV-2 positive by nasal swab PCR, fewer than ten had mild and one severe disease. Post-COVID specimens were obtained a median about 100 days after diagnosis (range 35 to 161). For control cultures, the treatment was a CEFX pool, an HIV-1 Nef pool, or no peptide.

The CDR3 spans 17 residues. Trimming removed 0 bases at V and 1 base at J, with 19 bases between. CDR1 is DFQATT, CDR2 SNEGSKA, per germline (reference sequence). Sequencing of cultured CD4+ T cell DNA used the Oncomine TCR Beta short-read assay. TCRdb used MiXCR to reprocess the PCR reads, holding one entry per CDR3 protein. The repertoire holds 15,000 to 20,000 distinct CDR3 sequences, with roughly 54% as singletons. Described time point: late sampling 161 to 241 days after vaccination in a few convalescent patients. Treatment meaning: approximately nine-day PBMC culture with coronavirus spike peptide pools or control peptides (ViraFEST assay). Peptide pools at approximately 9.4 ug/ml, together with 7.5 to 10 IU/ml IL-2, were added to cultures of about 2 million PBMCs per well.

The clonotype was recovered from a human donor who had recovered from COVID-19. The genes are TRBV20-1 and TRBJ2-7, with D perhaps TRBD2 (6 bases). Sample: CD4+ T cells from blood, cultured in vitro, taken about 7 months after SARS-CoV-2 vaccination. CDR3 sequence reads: CSARDGRGSPFSYEQYF. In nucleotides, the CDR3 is TGCAGTGCTAGAGACGGGCGGGGCAGTCCCTTTTCCTACGAGCAGTACTTC.